This T cell receptor (beta chain) was sequenced for a study of Japanese encephalitis immunity and Zika vaccine responses. Background on the study: Sequenced timepoints were week 0, after pre-vaccination, and week 52. For flavivirus-naive ZPIV recipients, samples came at weeks 2, 6 and 52. Stimulation used ZIKV structural-protein peptides split into flavivirus-conserved and non-conserved pools, or pre-vaccination-matched JEV or YFV peptides.

Germline values: CDR1 DFQATT, CDR2 SNEGSKA (reference sequence). The CDR3 consists of 12 residues. Deletions cut 5 bases from V and 4 bases from J, with 11 bases between. TCRdb fed the 5' RACE reads into MiXCR, producing one record per CDR3 protein. The table lists some 460 distinct CDR3 sequences, roughly 7% of them singletons. Peptide pools at about 0.9 ug/mL each stimulated CFSE-labeled PBMCs over a 6-day culture. Live CD56-CD19-CD16-CD3+CD4+ cells with low CFSE were sorted unfixed as proliferating CD4 T cells. This clonotype is large within its sample. The source is an adult man who received an inactivated Zika virus vaccine. V usage is TRBV20-1 and J usage is TRBJ1-1; maybe TRBD1 (6 bases). The source was antigen-activated CD4+ T cells from blood, cultured, collected during a Zika inactivated vaccine study. The CDR3 is CSAPQGPTEAFF. In DNA form, the CDR3 reads TGCAGTGCTCCTCAGGGGCCCACTGAAGCTTTCTTT.